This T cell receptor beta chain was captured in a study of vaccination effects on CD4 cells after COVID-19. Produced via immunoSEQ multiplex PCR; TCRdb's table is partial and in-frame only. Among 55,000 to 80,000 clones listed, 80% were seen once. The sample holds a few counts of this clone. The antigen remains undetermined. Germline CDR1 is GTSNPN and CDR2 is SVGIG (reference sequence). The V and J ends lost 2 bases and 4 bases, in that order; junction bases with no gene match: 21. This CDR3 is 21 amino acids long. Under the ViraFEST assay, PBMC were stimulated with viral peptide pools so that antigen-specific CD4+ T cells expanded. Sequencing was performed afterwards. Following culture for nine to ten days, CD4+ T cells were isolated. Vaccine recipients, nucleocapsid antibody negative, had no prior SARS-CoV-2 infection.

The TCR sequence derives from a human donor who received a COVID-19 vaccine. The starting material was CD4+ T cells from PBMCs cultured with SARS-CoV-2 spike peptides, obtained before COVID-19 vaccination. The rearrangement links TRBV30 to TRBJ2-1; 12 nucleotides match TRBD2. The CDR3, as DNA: TGTGCCTGGAGTACCCGACTAGCGGGGGCGCGCACGACTCCGGAATACAATGAGCAGTTCTTC. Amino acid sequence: CAWSTRLAGARTTPEYNEQFF.